A selection of T cell receptor beta chains follows, all from one sample in a study of T cell repertoires in cytomegalovirus infection. MiXCR, applied by TCRdb to the reads, yields one record per CDR3 protein. The sample lists some 230,000 distinct CDR3 sequences, roughly 22% occurring once. Source material: CD8+ T cells from PBMCs. The receptors derive from a human donor in good health (CMV status not recorded). Some clones in this sample may be carry-over from other donors' samples. The conserved cysteine and the conserved F or W are not part of the CDR3 here.

CDR3 protein: ASSLGGSGRETQY
J gene: TRBJ2-5
V gene: TRBV7-2

CDR3 protein: ASSYFGRTEAF
J gene: TRBJ1-1
V gene: TRBV6-5

CDR3 protein: ASSLTPGGEYQPQH
J gene: TRBJ1-5
V gene: TRBV28

CDR3 protein: ASKSSATNEKLF
J gene: TRBJ1-4
V gene: TRBV12-3/TRBV12-4

CDR3 protein: ASSYSLGELDTQY
J gene: TRBJ2-3
V gene: TRBV6-5

CDR3 protein: ASSSGQVEQY
J gene: TRBJ2-7
V gene: TRBV6-6

CDR3 protein: ASSIQTYQPQH
J gene: TRBJ1-5
V gene: TRBV19

CDR3 protein: ASSQGNRGDYNEQF
J gene: TRBJ2-1
V gene: TRBV7-9

CDR3 protein: ASSSSGPGDTQY
J gene: TRBJ2-3
V gene: TRBV12-3/TRBV12-4

CDR3 protein: ASSSRDSDSPLH
J gene: TRBJ1-6
V gene: TRBV5-5

CDR3 protein: ASSLEYRDYEQY
J gene: TRBJ2-7
V gene: TRBV7-9

CDR3 protein: AAGGRNNEKLF
J gene: TRBJ1-4
V gene: TRBV15

CDR3 protein: ASSFWYEQF
J gene: TRBJ2-1
V gene: TRBV28

CDR3 protein: ASSLDWTGGPYSNQPQH
J gene: TRBJ1-5
V gene: TRBV7-8

CDR3 protein: ASTEQGSNQPQH
J gene: TRBJ1-5
V gene: TRBV12-3/TRBV12-4

CDR3 protein: ASSQDSRLAGSYNEQF
J gene: TRBJ2-1
V gene: TRBV4-1

CDR3 protein: ASSPSLTDTQY
J gene: TRBJ2-3
V gene: TRBV11-2

CDR3 protein: ASSQTSGGRETQY
J gene: TRBJ2-5
V gene: TRBV14

CDR3 protein: ASSLDGPDTQY
J gene: TRBJ2-3
V gene: TRBV28

CDR3 protein: ASSFFTPGTGISTDTQY
J gene: TRBJ2-3
V gene: TRBV27

CDR3 protein: ASSWGDSNQPQH
J gene: TRBJ1-5
V gene: TRBV12-3/TRBV12-4

CDR3 protein: ASSLFSKEKLF
J gene: TRBJ1-4
V gene: TRBV7-9

CDR3 protein: ASSEKRGGKWNTEAF
J gene: TRBJ1-1
V gene: TRBV25-1

CDR3 protein: ASSDTGTGLFEQY
J gene: TRBJ2-7
V gene: TRBV27

CDR3 protein: ASSPPGAGAATEAF
J gene: TRBJ1-1
V gene: TRBV28

CDR3 protein: ASSYPGPQH
J gene: TRBJ1-5
V gene: TRBV6-2/TRBV6-3

CDR3 protein: ASSVGEDSTTQY
J gene: TRBJ2-7
V gene: TRBV9

CDR3 protein: ASSLLQPNTGELF
J gene: TRBJ2-2
V gene: TRBV11-1

CDR3 protein: AISELDRGRETQY
J gene: TRBJ2-5
V gene: TRBV10-3

CDR3 protein: AGSPIQGAYEQY
J gene: TRBJ2-7
V gene: TRBV6-2/TRBV6-3

CDR3 protein: ASSFEVAGGAF
J gene: TRBJ1-1
V gene: TRBV12-3/TRBV12-4

CDR3 protein: ASSELDSYNYGYT
J gene: TRBJ1-2
V gene: TRBV2

CDR3 protein: ASTTWGVAEKLF
J gene: TRBJ1-4
V gene: TRBV7-2

CDR3 protein: ASSFIWSGANVLT
J gene: TRBJ2-6
V gene: TRBV7-2

CDR3 protein: VSSKIELQETRY
J gene: TRBJ2-5
V gene: TRBV4-1

CDR3 protein: ASSHRVHEQY
J gene: TRBJ2-7
V gene: TRBV12-3/TRBV12-4

CDR3 protein: SARDARASGYTQY
J gene: TRBJ2-3
V gene: TRBV20-1

CDR3 protein: ASSRTGTAQETQY
J gene: TRBJ2-5
V gene: TRBV14

CDR3 protein: ASKINGGNTEAF
J gene: TRBJ1-1
V gene: TRBV6-2/TRBV6-3

CDR3 protein: ASSEGRTRNLDTQY
J gene: TRBJ2-3
V gene: TRBV2

CDR3 protein: ASSFGGIDEQF
J gene: TRBJ2-1
V gene: TRBV28

CDR3 protein: ASSPGTAFSTDTQY
J gene: TRBJ2-3
V gene: TRBV7-3

CDR3 protein: AGGVSNQPQY
J gene: .
V gene: TRBV10-2

CDR3 protein: ASSRSETQY
J gene: TRBJ2-5
V gene: TRBV7-9

CDR3 protein: ASSQDVALAEQY
J gene: TRBJ2-7
V gene: TRBV4-1

CDR3 protein: SAPPVGTAVNIQY
J gene: TRBJ2-4
V gene: TRBV20-1

CDR3 protein: ASSIDPLGITEAF
J gene: TRBJ1-1
V gene: TRBV19

CDR3 protein: ASSEERQSSYEQY
J gene: TRBJ2-7
V gene: TRBV2

CDR3 protein: ASSGYTTDTQY
J gene: TRBJ2-3
V gene: TRBV9

CDR3 protein: ASSLVPGGYT
J gene: TRBJ1-2
V gene: TRBV7-9

CDR3 protein: ASSLGTSSSGNTIY
J gene: TRBJ1-3
V gene: TRBV7-2

CDR3 protein: ASSLSAGSSSYEQY
J gene: TRBJ2-7
V gene: TRBV7-2

CDR3 protein: ASSLTLAGLTDTQY
J gene: TRBJ2-3
V gene: TRBV28